This TCR beta chain was identified in a study of patients and donors after allogeneic stem cell transplantation. TCRdb recomputed calls from the RT-PCR reads with MiXCR, one row per CDR3 protein. The table records roughly 180,000 distinct CDR3 sequences, less than 45% of them present only once. V lost 5 bases and J 4 bases, leaving 12 bases between the germline ends. There are 14 residues in the CDR3. Germline values: CDR1 MNHEY, CDR2 SVGAGI. The rearrangement links TRBV6-5 to TRBJ1-5, with D perhaps TRBD1 (5 bases). The sample taken for sequencing was blood, either unsorted or a sorted T cell fraction (not recorded which). The receptor was derived from a human donor who was either an allogeneic HSCT recipient or a stem cell or donor lymphocyte infusion donor (not recorded which). It is not recorded whose cells these are; they may come from a transplant donor. The CDR3 protein is CASSPGTENQPQHF. CDR3 bases: TGTGCCAGCAGTCCCGGGACGGAGAATCAGCCCCAGCATTTT.